This T cell receptor (beta chain) originates from a study of molecular identifiers for immune sequencing clone quantification. A single record per CDR3 protein comes from TCRdb applying MiXCR to the PCR reads. The sample lists some 650,000 distinct CDR3 sequences, 20% occurring once. The CD8+CD4-CCR7+CD45RA+ phenotype defined the sorted naive CD8 T cells. The CDR3 loop spans 14 amino acids. The V end was cut by 8 bases, the J end by 5 bases, with 16 bases between. Germline V gene sequence: CDR1 ENHRY, CDR2 SYGVKD. This TCR was recovered from a human donor in good health. Some libraries in this study had Jurkat cell RNA spiked in. The sample taken for sequencing was naive CD8+ T cells from blood, with Jurkat cell RNA spiked in. Specified subset: FACS-sorted CD8+CD4-CCR7+CD45RA+ naive T cells. The chain carries TRBV10-3 and TRBJ2-1; D unclear. The DNA for the CDR3 is TGTGCCATCTCTGACTTGGAACTACACAATGAGCAGTTCTTC. Protein sequence: CAISDLELHNEQFF.